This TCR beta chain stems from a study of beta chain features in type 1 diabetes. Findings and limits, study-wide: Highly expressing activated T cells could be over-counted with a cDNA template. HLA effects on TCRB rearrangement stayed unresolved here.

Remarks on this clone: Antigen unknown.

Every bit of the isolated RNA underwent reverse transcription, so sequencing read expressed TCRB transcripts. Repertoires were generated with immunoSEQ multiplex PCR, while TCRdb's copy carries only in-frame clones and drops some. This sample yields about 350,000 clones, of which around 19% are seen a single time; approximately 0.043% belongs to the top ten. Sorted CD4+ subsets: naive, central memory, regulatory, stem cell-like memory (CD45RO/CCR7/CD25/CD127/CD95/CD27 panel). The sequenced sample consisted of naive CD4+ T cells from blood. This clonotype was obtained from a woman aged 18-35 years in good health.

The CDR3 loop is CAWIARNYNEQFF. The CDR3 bases are TGTGCCTGGATAGCGAGAAACTACAATGAGCAGTTCTTC. The chain is built from TRBV30 and TRBJ2-1; TRBD2 is a possible D gene (5 bases). Looked up from germline, CDR1 is GTSNPN and CDR2 is SVGIG (reference sequence). The CDR3 has 13 amino acids. Trimming took 4 bases from V and 3 from J, leaving 10 bases between them.